The entry that follows covers one T cell receptor beta chain sequence. The entry originates in a study of blood T cell repertoires in COVID-19. Overall study context: Sample material is recorded as cDNA or gDNA derived from T cells, B-cell-depleted T cells, or PBMCs.

Original handling: Counts of nucleated cells, estimated from reference gene primer amplification, were obtained. The protocol was immunoSEQ multiplex PCR, while the TCRdb copy is restricted to in-frame clones and leaves out a portion. V and J calls and clone size are those listed in that table; D and trimming were worked out from the DNA. Among about 210,000 clones listed, roughly 80% were seen once. Deletions cut 6 bases from V and 7 bases from J, with 12 bases between. CDR3 length equals 13 residues. In germline, CDR1 is KGHSH, CDR2 LQKENI. The sequenced sample was peripheral blood. This clonotype was obtained from a woman aged 70-85 years with acute or convalescent COVID-19. The chain couples TRBV18 to TRBJ1-4; D is unclear. CDR3 region: CASSRTVSEKLFF. CDR3 sequence (DNA): TGTGCCAGCTCCCGGACTGTGAGTGAAAAACTGTTTTTT. The variable domain in full, with the rest retrieved from reference TRBV18 and TRBJ1-4, is NAGVMQNPRHLVRRRGQEARLRCSPMKGHSHVYWYRQLPEEGLKFMVYLQKENIIDESGMPKERFSAEFPKEGPSILRIQQVVRGDSAAYFCASSRTVSEKLFFGSGTQLSVL.